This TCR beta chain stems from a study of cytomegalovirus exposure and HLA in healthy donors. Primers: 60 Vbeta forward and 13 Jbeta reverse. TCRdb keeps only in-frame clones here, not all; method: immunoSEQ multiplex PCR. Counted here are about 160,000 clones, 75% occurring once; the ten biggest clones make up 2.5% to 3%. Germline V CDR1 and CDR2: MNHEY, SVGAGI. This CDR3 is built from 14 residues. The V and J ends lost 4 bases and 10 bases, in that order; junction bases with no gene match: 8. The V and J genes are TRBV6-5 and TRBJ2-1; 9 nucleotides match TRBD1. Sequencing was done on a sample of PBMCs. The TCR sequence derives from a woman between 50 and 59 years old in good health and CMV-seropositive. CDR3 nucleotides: TGTGCCAGCAGTTCCCTAGGGACAGGGAACGAGCAGTTCTTC. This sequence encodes CASSSLGTGNEQFF.